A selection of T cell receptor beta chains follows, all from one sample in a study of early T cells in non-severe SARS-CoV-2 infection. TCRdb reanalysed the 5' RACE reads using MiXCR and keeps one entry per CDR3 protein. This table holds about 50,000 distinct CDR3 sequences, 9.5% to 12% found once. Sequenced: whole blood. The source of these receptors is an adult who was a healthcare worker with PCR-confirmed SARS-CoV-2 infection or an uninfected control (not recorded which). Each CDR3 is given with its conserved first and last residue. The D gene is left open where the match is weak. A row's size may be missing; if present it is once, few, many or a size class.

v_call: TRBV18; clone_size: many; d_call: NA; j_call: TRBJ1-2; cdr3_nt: TGTGCCAGCGAAAGGGCGAACTATGGCTACACCTTC; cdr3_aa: CASERANYGYTF
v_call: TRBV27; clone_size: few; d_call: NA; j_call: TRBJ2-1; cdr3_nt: TGTGCCAGCAGTTTCGGCGGGCCTCAGGCTGAGCAGTTCTTC; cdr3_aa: CASSFGGPQAEQFF
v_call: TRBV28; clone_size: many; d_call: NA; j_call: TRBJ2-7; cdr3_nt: TGTGCCAGCGGCGGCGGTTTTCGTCTAGGAGAGCAGTACTTC; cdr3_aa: CASGGGFRLGEQYF
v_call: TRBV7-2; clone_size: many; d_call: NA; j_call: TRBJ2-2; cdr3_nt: TGTGCCAGCAGCCCCCGTGGGAACACCGGGGAGCTGTTTTTT; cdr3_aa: CASSPRGNTGELFF
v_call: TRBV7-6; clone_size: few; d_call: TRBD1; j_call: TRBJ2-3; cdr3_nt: TGTGCCAGCAGCTTGAGGACAGGGGGAATTGGCAACACAGATACGCAGTATTTT; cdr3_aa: CASSLRTGGIGNTDTQYF
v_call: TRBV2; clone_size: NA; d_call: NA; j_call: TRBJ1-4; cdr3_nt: TGTGCCAGCATGCTTTTTAATGAAAAACTGTTTTTT; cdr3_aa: CASMLFNEKLFF
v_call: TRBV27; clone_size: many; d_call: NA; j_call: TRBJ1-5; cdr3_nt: TGTGCCAGCAGTTCCACATGGAATCAGCCCCAGCATTTT; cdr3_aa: CASSSTWNQPQHF
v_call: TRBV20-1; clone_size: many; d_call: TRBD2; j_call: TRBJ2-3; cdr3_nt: TGCAGTGCTGGAGGAGGAGCGGGGGAAACAGATACGCAGTATTTT; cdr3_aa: CSAGGGAGETDTQYF
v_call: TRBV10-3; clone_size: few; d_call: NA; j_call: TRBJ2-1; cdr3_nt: TGTGCCATCAGTGAAAGGGCCGATGAGCAGTTCTTC; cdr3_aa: CAISERADEQFF
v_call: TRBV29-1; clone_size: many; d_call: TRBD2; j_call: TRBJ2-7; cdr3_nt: TGCAGCGCGGGGGGGGGCTCCCACGAGCAGTACTTC; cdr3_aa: CSAGGGSHEQYF
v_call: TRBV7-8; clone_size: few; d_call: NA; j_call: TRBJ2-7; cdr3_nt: TGTGCCAGCAGCTTAGACACTACTTACGAGCAGTACTTC; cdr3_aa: CASSLDTTYEQYF
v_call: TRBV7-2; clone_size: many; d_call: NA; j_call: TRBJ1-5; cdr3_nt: TGTGCCAGCAGCTTAGCCCCAGGGGTGCGTCAGCCCCAGCATTTT; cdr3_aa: CASSLAPGVRQPQHF
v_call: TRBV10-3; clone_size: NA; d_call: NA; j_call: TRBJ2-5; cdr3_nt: TGTGCCATCAGTGAGGGACAGCAAGAGACCCAGTACTTC; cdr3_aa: CAISEGQQETQYF
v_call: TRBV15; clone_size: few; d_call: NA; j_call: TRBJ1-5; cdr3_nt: TGTGCCACCAGCAGAGCAAGGCACAGAGAAAATCAGCCCCAGCATTTT; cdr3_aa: CATSRARHRENQPQHF
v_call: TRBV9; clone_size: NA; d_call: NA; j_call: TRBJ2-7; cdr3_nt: TGTGCCAGCAGCCCAAACAATTTTAACAACGAGCAGTACTTC; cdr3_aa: CASSPNNFNNEQYF
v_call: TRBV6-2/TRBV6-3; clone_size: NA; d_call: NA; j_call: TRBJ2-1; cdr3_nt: TGTGCCAGCAGTTACGGCAGGGCAAATGAGCAGTTCTTC; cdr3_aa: CASSYGRANEQFF
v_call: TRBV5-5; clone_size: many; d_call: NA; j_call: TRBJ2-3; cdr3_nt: TGTGCCAGCAGCGACTCCCCCCAGGATACGCAGTATTTT; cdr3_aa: CASSDSPQDTQYF
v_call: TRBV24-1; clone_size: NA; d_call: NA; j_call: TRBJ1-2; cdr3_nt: TGTGCCACCAGTACGAATCGCCCGTATGGCTACACCTTC; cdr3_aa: CATSTNRPYGYTF
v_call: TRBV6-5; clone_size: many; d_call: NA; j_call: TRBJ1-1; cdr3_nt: TGTGCCAGCAGTTATGCCGGACGGAGCATGAACACTGAAGCTTTCTTT; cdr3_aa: CASSYAGRSMNTEAFF
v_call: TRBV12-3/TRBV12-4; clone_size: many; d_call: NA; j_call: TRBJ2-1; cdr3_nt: TGTGCCAGCAGTTTGACGTCGGTGGTCACGAATGAGCAGTTCTTC; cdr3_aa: CASSLTSVVTNEQFF
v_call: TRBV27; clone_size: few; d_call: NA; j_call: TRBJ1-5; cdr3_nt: TGTGCCAGCAGTTTTGGGGCCCTGGAGGGTCAGCCCCAGCATTTT; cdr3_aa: CASSFGALEGQPQHF
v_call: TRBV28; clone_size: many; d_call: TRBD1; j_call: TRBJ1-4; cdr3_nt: TGTGCCAGCAGGCCAGGGGGTGAAAAACTGTTTTTT; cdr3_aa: CASRPGGEKLFF
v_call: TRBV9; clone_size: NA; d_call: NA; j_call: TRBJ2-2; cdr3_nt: TGTGCCAGCAGCGTAGCCCCAGGGGGGGCACACGGGGAGCTGTTTTTT; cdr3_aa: CASSVAPGGAHGELFF
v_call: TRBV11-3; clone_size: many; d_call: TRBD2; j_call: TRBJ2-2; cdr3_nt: TGTGCCAGCAGCCCCGGACGGAGCGGGAGGGCCGGGGAGCTGTTTTTT; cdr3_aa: CASSPGRSGRAGELFF
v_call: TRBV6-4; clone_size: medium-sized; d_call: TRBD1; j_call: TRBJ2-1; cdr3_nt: TGTGCCAGCAGCCGGGACAGCTCCTACAATGAGCAGTTCTTC; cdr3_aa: CASSRDSSYNEQFF
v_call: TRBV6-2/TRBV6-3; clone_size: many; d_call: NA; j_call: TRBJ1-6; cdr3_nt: TGTGCCAGCAGTTACGATTCAGGGAGAGGCTCACCCCTCCACTTT; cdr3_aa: CASSYDSGRGSPLHF
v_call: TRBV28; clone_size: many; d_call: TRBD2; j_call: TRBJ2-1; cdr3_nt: TGTGCCACCCTCCTAGCGGTGAATTACAATGAGCAGTTCTTC; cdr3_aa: CATLLAVNYNEQFF
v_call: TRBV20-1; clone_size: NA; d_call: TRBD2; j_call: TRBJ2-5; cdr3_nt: TGCAGTGCTAGGCCGGGGGGGGCCGGTCCCGAGACCCAGTACTTC; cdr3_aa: CSARPGGAGPETQYF
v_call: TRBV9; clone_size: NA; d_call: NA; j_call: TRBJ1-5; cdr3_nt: TGTGCCAGCAGCGTAGGAGGTGTAGTGGGACAGCCCCAGCATTTT; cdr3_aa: CASSVGGVVGQPQHF
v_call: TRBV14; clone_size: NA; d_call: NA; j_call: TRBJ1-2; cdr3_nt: TGTGCCAGCAGCCCCCCGGATTCTTTGGGATACTATGGCTACACCTTC; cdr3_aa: CASSPPDSLGYYGYTF
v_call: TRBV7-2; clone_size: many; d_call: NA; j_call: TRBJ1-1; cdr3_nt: TGTGCCAGCAGCTTATATTTAAGGGGGGGCGACACTGAAGCTTTCTTT; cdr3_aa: CASSLYLRGGDTEAFF
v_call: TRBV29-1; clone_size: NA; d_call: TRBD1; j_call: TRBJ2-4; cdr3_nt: TGCAGCGTTGAAGATCTCCGTGAGACAGGGGCCAAAAACATTCAGTACTTC; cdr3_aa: CSVEDLRETGAKNIQYF
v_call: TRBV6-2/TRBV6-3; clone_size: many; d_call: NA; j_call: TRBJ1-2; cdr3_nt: TGTGCCAGCGGGGAGTTCTATGGCTACACCTTC; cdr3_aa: CASGEFYGYTF
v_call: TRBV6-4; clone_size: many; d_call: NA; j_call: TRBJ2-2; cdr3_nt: TGTGCCAGCAGTGTTAAATCCACCACCGGGGAGCTGTTTTTT; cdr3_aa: CASSVKSTTGELFF
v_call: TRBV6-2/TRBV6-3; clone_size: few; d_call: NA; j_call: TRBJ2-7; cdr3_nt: TGTGCCAGCAGCTACACAGCCTACGAGCAGTACTTC; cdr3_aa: CASSYTAYEQYF
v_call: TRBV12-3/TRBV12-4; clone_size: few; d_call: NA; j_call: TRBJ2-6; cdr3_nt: TGTGCCAGCAGTTCGGGGAACCCTGGGGCCAACGTCCTGACTTTC; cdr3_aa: CASSSGNPGANVLTF